This paragraph reports one T cell receptor (beta chain). The record originates from a study of cytomegalovirus exposure and HLA in healthy donors. PCR was performed using 60 Vbeta and 13 Jbeta primers. TCRdb keeps only in-frame clones here, not all; method: immunoSEQ multiplex PCR. The table lists 120,000 to 150,000 clones, 55% to 85% of them singletons. V lost 3 bases to trimming and J lost 1 base, with 13 bases between them. The CDR3 extends over 15 amino acids. Germline V gives CDR1 LNHNV, CDR2 YYDKDF (reference sequence). Material: PBMCs. The chain employs TRBV15 and TRBJ2-7, with D tentatively TRBD2 (6 bases). This TCR derives from a man aged 40-49 years in good health and CMV-seronegative. CDR3: CATSRTLGGSYEQYF. The CDR3 region has the DNA TGTGCCACCAGCAGGACTTTGGGGGGTTCCTACGAGCAGTACTTC.